This T cell receptor beta chain stems from a study of neurological immune-mediated disorders. This clonotype occurred many times. V gave up 4 bases and J gave up 1 base, with 7 bases separating them. Germline assignment: CDR1 SGDLS and CDR2 YYNGEE. This CDR3 spans 13 amino acids. PBMCs stored at -80 C, numbering 2 million, were the origin of the unsorted libraries. TCRdb reprocessed the 5' RACE reads via MiXCR and lists one record per CDR3 protein. This table has over 15,000 distinct CDR3 sequences, 27% appearing once. The sample comprised PBMCs. The TCR sequence derives from a man aged 50 to 60 with HTLV-1-associated myelopathy (HAM/TSP). The rearrangement uses TRBV9 and TRBJ2-3; TRBD2 is a possible D gene (5 bases). This CDR3 reads CASSLARTDTQYF. The CDR3, as DNA: TGTGCCAGCAGCCTAGCCCGCACAGATACGCAGTATTTT.